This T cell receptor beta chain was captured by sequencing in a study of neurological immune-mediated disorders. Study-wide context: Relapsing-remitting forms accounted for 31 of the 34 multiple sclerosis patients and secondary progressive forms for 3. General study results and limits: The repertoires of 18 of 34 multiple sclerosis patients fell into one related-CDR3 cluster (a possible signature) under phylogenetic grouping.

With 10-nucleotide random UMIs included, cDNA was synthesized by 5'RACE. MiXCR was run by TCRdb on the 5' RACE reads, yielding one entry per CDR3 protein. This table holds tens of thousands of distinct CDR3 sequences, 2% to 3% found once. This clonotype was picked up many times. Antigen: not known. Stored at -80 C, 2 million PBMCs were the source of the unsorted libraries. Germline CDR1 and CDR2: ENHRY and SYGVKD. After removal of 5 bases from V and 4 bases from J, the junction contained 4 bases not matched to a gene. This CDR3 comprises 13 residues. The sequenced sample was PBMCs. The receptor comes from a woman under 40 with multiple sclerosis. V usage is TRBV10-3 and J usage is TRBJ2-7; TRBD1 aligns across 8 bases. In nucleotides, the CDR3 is TGTGCCATCAGTCCGCAGGGGGCTTACGAGCAGTACTTC. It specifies CAISPQGAYEQYF.